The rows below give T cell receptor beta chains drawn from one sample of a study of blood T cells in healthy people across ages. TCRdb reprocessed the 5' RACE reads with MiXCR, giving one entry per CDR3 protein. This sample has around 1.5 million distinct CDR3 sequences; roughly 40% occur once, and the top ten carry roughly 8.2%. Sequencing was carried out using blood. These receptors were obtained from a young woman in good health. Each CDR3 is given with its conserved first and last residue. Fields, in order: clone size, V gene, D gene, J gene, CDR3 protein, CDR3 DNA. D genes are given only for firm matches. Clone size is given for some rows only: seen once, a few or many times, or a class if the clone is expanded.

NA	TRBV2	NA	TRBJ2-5	CASKGLGETQYF	TGTGCCAGCAAAGGTCTAGGGGAGACCCAGTACTTC
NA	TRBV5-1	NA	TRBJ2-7	CASSLVGLHNEQYF	TGCGCCAGCAGCTTGGTGGGACTCCACAATGAGCAGTACTTC
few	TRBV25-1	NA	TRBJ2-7	CASTHGASYEQYF	TGTGCCAGCACACACGGGGCTAGCTACGAGCAGTACTTC
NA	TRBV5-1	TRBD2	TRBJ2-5	CASSLFPGEGETQYF	TGCGCCAGCAGCTTGTTTCCGGGGGAGGGAGAGACCCAGTACTTC
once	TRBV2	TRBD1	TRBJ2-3	CAVGGQGVRADTQSF	TGTGCCGTGGGGGGACAGGGGGTTCGTGCAGATACGCAGTCTTTT
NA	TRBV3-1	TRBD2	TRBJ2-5	CASSPVGAGNQETQYF	TGTGCCAGCAGCCCGGTCGGAGCGGGAAATCAAGAGACCCAGTACTTC
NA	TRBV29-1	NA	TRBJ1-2	CSAEVSHGYTF	TGCAGCGCTGAAGTCAGCCATGGCTACACCTTC
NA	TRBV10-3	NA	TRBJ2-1	CAISGAAFGGHEQFF	TGTGCCATCAGTGGGGCTGCCTTTGGGGGGCATGAGCAGTTCTTC
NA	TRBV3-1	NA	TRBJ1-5	CASSQQGLVQPQHF	TGTGCCAGCAGCCAACAGGGTTTGGTTCAGCCCCAGCATTTT
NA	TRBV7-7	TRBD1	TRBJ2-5	CASSLGGGTVRQETQYF	TGTGCTAGCAGCTTAGGGGGCGGAACAGTTCGGCAAGAGACCCAGTACTTC